These T cell receptor beta chains were read from a single sample in a study of spatial heterogeneity in lung cancer. TCRdb re-called the 5' RACE reads through MiXCR, storing one row per CDR3 protein. The sample contains about 22,000 distinct CDR3 sequences, under 5.5% of which appear only once. The sample here was PBMCs, taken at surgery. The source is a male donor with early-stage non-small cell lung cancer. CDR3s include the opening cysteine and the closing phenylalanine or tryptophan. The order of the fields is J gene, V gene, clone size, CDR3 length, CDR3 protein. Clone sizes are shown as once, few, many, or a class for an expanded clone.

>TRBJ2-7|TRBV29-1|many|12
CSVKWTDYEQYF
>TRBJ1-6|TRBV4-3|many|15
CASSQVGQGNSPLHF
>TRBJ2-3|TRBV7-3|few|14
CASSPGLAGDTQYF
>TRBJ1-1|TRBV9|many|15
CASSPYGRMNTEAFF
>TRBJ2-7|TRBV6-1|few|11
CVSGYSYEQYF
>TRBJ1-2|TRBV7-2|many|14
CASSLDSANYGYTF
>TRBJ1-2|TRBV6-6|few|14
CASSSSGTGGGYTF
>TRBJ1-1|TRBV5-6|medium-sized|14
CASSFGGQNTEAFF
>TRBJ2-5|TRBV12-3/TRBV12-4|many|16
CASSPSLGATQETQYF
>TRBJ1-2|TRBV7-9|many|13
CASSLVERDHYTF
>TRBJ2-7|TRBV20-1|many|14
CSALWGRASYEQYF
>TRBJ2-3|TRBV6-2/TRBV6-3|many|11
CASTRGDTQYF
>TRBJ2-1|TRBV25-1|many|15
CASSGGLAGYNEQFF
>TRBJ2-5|TRBV29-1|many|12
CSVNRGRETQYF
>TRBJ2-3|TRBV7-8|many|15
CASSPTSGKRDTQYF
>TRBJ1-1|TRBV20-1|many|12
CSARAKSLKAFF
>TRBJ2-7|TRBV28|few|15
CASSTSGGPTYEQYF
>TRBJ2-2|TRBV28|many|13
CASSGRATGELFF
>TRBJ2-6|TRBV25-1|many|17
CASSDAHRGSGANVLTF
>TRBJ2-1|TRBV19|many|15
CASSSGSGLGNEQFF
>TRBJ1-2|TRBV6-5|few|15
CASSYSDRTNYGYTF
>TRBJ2-7|TRBV20-1|many|11
CSAWRLDEQYF
>TRBJ2-3|TRBV28|many|14
CASRKGGPTDTQYF
>TRBJ2-7|TRBV28|many|13
CASSLYRTPEQYF
>TRBJ2-1|TRBV29-1|many|12
CSVEDPGNEQFF
>TRBJ2-1|TRBV6-5|few|16
CASRNPWVGGHDEQFF
>TRBJ2-7|TRBV2|many|14
CASIRDGFTYEQYF
>TRBJ1-5|TRBV12-3/TRBV12-4|many|16
CASSLEGTGGNQPQHF
>TRBJ1-6|TRBV7-9|many|16
CASSAPEQGLNSPLHF
>TRBJ2-5|TRBV13|many|11
CASSLMGAQYF
>TRBJ1-5|TRBV28|many|13
CASRGGSHQPQHF